This paragraph reports one T cell receptor beta chain. The data originate from a study of blood T cell repertoires in COVID-19. Overall study context: The United States, Italy and Spain supplied acute and convalescent COVID-19 samples.

TCRdb keeps only in-frame clones here, not all; method: immunoSEQ multiplex PCR. The sample has about 240,000 clones; approximately 90% are singletons. V shed 4 bases and J shed 4 bases, with 11 bases lying between them. Germline loops: CDR1 SGDLS, CDR2 YYNGEE. The CDR3 is 13 residues long. This receptor was taken from a woman aged 50 to 60 with COVID-19, enrolled during active disease. Sequencing used peripheral blood. The chain uses TRBV9 and TRBJ1-2; TRBD1 might be the D (6 bases). In DNA, the CDR3 is TGTGCCAGCAGCTCCAGGGGCGGCTATGGCTACACCTTC. Translating it yields CASSSRGGYGYTF.